The clone carrying this T cell receptor beta chain was observed a handful of times. J was trimmed by 1 base and V by 6 bases; bases with no gene match: 7. The CDR3 is 16 residues long. Germline V lookup: CDR1 SEHNR, CDR2 FQNEAQ (reference sequence). The entry originates in a study of blood T cell repertoires in COVID-19. Overall study context: Nucleic acid was either cDNA or gDNA, and it came from T cells, B-cell-depleted T cells, or PBMCs.

Per the study methods: Scientists estimated how many nucleated cells there were by amplifying reference gene primers. TCRdb keeps only in-frame clones here, not all; method: immunoSEQ multiplex PCR. That table supplies the V and J calls and clone size; D and trimming were determined from the DNA. The sample contains about 56,000 clones, less than 90% of which appear only once. The chain uses TRBV7-9 and TRBJ2-1; 9 bases fit TRBD2. The source is a woman of 80 years or more with acute or convalescent COVID-19. Sequenced material: peripheral blood. The CDR3 DNA sequence: TGTGCCAGCAGAACGAGCGGGGGGAGTTCCTACAATGAGCAGTTCTTC. Translated, it gives CASRTSGGSSYNEQFF.